These 29 T cell receptor beta chains originate from one sample sequenced in a study of human T cells and chemical hapten exposure. TCRdb called the RACE reads again in MiXCR, with one record for every CDR3 protein. The table has around 75,000 distinct CDR3 sequences, about a tenth seen once. Time point here: patch test 2, 6 weeks after DPC sensitization. Treatment meaning: therapeutic diphenylcyclopropenone sensitization with weekly scalp DPC. The specimen was whole blood, collected in connection with sensitization to the hapten diphenylcyclopropenone (DPC). The receptors shown here come from a woman between 45 and 60 years old with alopecia areata. Some clones in this sample may be carry-over from other donors' samples.

This clonotype was found many times. The chain links TRBV27 to TRBJ1-1; the match to TRBD1 covers 9 bases. Germline assignment: CDR1 MNHEY and CDR2 SMNVEV (reference sequence). J gave up 5 bases and V 4 bases, and 5 bases lay outside the gene matches. The CDR3 sequence is 14 residues long. Here the CDR3 reads CASSWTGVWTEAFF. CDR3 in DNA: TGTGCCAGCAGTTGGACAGGGGTATGGACTGAAGCTTTCTTT.

The chain carries TRBV7-6 and TRBJ2-3; TRBD2 aligns across 7 bases. Germline assignment: CDR1 SGHVS and CDR2 FNYEAQ. Losses at the gene ends were 1 base for V and 0 bases for J; bases not matched to a gene: 4. The CDR3 spans 16 residues. CDR3 nucleotides: TGTGCCAGCAGCTTAGGAGCGGGGTCTAGCACAGATACGCAGTATTTT. Amino acid sequence: CASSLGAGSSTDTQYF.

This clonotype was observed at least ten times. The chain has TRBV12-3 or TRBV12-4 and TRBJ1-1; D possibly corresponds to TRBD1 (5 bases). V shed 6 bases and J shed 6 bases, with 20 bases lying between them. The CDR3 is 15 residues long. CDR3 bases: TGTGCCAGCAGCCGCGGTGGGGGGATCATGGCTGAAGCTTTCTTT. This translates into CASSRGGGIMAEAFF.

The sample holds many counts of this clonotype. The J gene is TRBJ1-5, the V gene TRBV6-5; 7 bases align to TRBD1. The CDR3 runs 14 residues. Germline lookup yields CDR1 MNHEY and CDR2 SVGAGI. Unmatched junction bases numbered 19, after V lost 10 bases and J lost 13 bases. The CDR3 region has the DNA TGTGCCACCCGGGACGTCAGCGACAGGGACCAACAGCATTTT. Protein product: CATRDVSDRDQQHF.

As DNA, the CDR3 is TGCAGTGCTCTGACTAGCTCCGTGGAGACCCAGTACTTC. Residues: CSALTSSVETQYF. The V and J genes are TRBV20-1 and TRBJ2-5; TRBD2 aligns across 7 bases. V gave up 5 bases and J gave up 5 bases; unmatched junction bases: 8. Germline V gene lookup returns CDR1 DFQATT and CDR2 SNEGSKA (reference sequence). The CDR3 covers 13 residues.

V is TRBV11-2 and J is TRBJ2-7, with 7 bases aligning to TRBD2. Trimming removed 4 bases from V and 7 bases from J; junction bases left unmatched: 16. The CDR3 is 16 amino acids. Germline lookup yields CDR1 SGHAT and CDR2 FQNNGV. CDR3 bases: TGTGCCAGCAGCTCATTAGCGGCAGTCCCGGGGGGAGAGCAGTACTTC. This codes for CASSSLAAVPGGEQYF. The whole variable domain, filled in from reference TRBV11-2 and TRBJ2-7, reads EAGVAQSPRYKIIEKRQSVAFWCNPISGHATLYWYQQILGQGPKLLIQFQNNGVVDDSQLPKDRFSAERLKGVDSTLKIQPAKLEDSAVYLCASSSLAAVPGGEQYFGPGTRLTVT.

In this sample, this clonotype turned up many times. The chain couples TRBV20-1 to TRBJ1-2; D ambiguous. Germline CDR1 reads DFQATT; CDR2 reads SNEGSKA (reference sequence). The CDR3 length is 11 residues. V was clipped by 4 bases and J by 4 bases, with 7 bases between them. The CDR3 nucleotides are TGCAGTGCTAAGGGTCTCTATGGCTACACCTTC. This encodes CSAKGLYGYTF.

In its sample, this clonotype was seen many times. This chain uses TRBV18 with TRBJ1-6; maybe TRBD1 (6 bases). Germline CDR1 KGHSH, CDR2 LQKENI. This CDR3 region has 16 residues. V dropped 0 bases and J dropped 14 bases, with 20 bases sitting between them. The CDR3 is CASSPPTGSGQWALHF. The CDR3 coding sequence is TGTGCCAGCTCACCACCAACAGGGAGCGGGCAATGGGCCCTCCACTTT.

This clonotype was counted only a few times. The V gene is TRBV4-1, the J gene TRBJ2-3; D remains unclear. Germline V gives CDR1 MGHRA, CDR2 YSYEKL. This CDR3 has 16 amino acids. The ends were cut back, 1 base at V and 0 bases at J, with 11 bases in the middle. The CDR3 DNA reads TGCGCCAGCAGCCAAGGGCCCGCGGATAGCACAGATACGCAGTATTTT. Protein product: CASSQGPADSTDTQYF.

This clonotype turned up a few times. This chain joins TRBV10-2 and TRBJ1-1; D is ambiguous. The CDR3 contains 11 residues. CDR1 WSHSY and CDR2 SAAADI come from the germline V gene. V lost 2 bases and J 8 bases, leaving 6 bases between the germline ends. The CDR3 coding sequence is TGCGCCAGCAGTGAGCCCCCCGAAGCTTTCTTT. It encodes CASSEPPEAFF.

V gene TRBV18 combines with J gene TRBJ2-7; possibly TRBD1 or TRBD2 for D (6 bases each). V lost 2 bases and J lost 4, with 27 bases in between. The CDR3 covers 19 residues. The germline V gene encodes CDR1 KGHSH and CDR2 LQKENI. The CDR3 DNA reads TGTGCCAGCTCACCATCGATGTATTCGGGGGACACTAATGGATACGAGCAGTACTTC. This sequence encodes CASSPSMYSGDTNGYEQYF.

The rearrangement joins TRBV10-3 to TRBJ2-3; 9 bases are a match to TRBD2. CDR3 length equals 14 residues. In germline, CDR1 is ENHRY, CDR2 SYGVKD. V dropped 9 bases and J dropped 0; count of bases not matched to a gene: 4. CDR3 sequence (DNA): TGTGCCATGGCTAGCGGGACTAGCACAGATACGCAGTATTTT. Translated: CAMASGTSTDTQYF.

The genes are TRBV9 and TRBJ2-5, with D perhaps TRBD2 (5 bases). The V and J ends lost 0 bases and 4 bases respectively, with 19 bases between them. This CDR3 is built from 17 residues. Germline CDR1 and CDR2: SGDLS and YYNGEE. CDR3 in amino acids: CASSVAKGPAAGETQYF. The CDR3 nucleotides read TGTGCCAGCAGCGTAGCCAAAGGACCCGCGGCGGGAGAGACCCAGTACTTC.

This clonotype was seen repeatedly, ten times or more. The J gene is TRBJ1-1, the V gene TRBV5-5, with a possible D match to TRBD1 (5 bases). This CDR3 has 14 amino acids. V dropped 4 bases and J dropped 4 bases, with 14 bases sitting between them. Germline V CDR1 and CDR2: SGHKS, YYEKEE (reference sequence). CDR3 sequence: CASSPRGTLTEAFF. The CDR3 bases are TGTGCCAGCAGCCCCCGGGGGACCCTCACTGAAGCTTTCTTT.

This rearrangement joins TRBV5-1 to TRBJ2-5; no reliable D call. V was pared by 0 bases and J by 2 bases, with 11 bases between. Germline CDR1 reads SGHRS; CDR2 reads YFSETQ. CDR3 length: 15 amino acids. In DNA, the CDR3 is TGCGCCAGCAGCTTGGGCTTGTTTGGGCAAGAGACCCAGTACTTC. It is translated as CASSLGLFGQETQYF. Together with reference TRBV5-1 and TRBJ2-5, the CDR3 gives the full variable domain: KAGVTQTPRYLIKTRGQQVTLSCSPISGHRSVSWYQQTPGQGLQFLFEYFSETQRNKGNFPGRFSGRQFSNSRSEMNVSTLELGDSALYLCASSLGLFGQETQYFGPGTRLLVL.

A few counts support this clonotype. This chain joins TRBV12-3 or TRBV12-4 and TRBJ2-1, with 13 bases matching TRBD2. J gave up 7 bases and V 2 bases, and 2 bases lay outside the gene matches. The CDR3 runs 15 residues. The CDR3 DNA reads as TGTGCCAGCAGTTTACCGGGACTAGCGGGGAATGAGCAGTTCTTC. Protein product: CASSLPGLAGNEQFF.

The V and J genes are TRBV6-5 and TRBJ2-1; 7 bases fit TRBD2. V shed 8 bases, J shed 2 bases, and the junction held 15 bases outside the gene matches. Germline-derived CDR1 and CDR2 are MNHEY and SVGAGI. This CDR3 region has 17 residues. The CDR3 region is CASSTSRASGTYNEQFF. The DNA of the CDR3 is TGTGCCAGCTCAACATCCCGGGCCAGCGGGACCTACAATGAGCAGTTCTTC.

This clonotype was counted many times. The V call is TRBV19, the J call TRBJ2-5, with TRBD1 matching over 8 bases. Germline V gene sequence: CDR1 LNHDA, CDR2 SQIVND (reference sequence). V was pared by 4 bases and J by 5 bases, with 6 bases of the junction left unmatched. This CDR3 is built from 14 residues. CDR3 amino acids: CASSTTGVGETQYF. The DNA for the CDR3 is TGTGCCAGTAGTACGACAGGGGTCGGTGAGACCCAGTACTTC.

The table lists this clonotype with many counts. This chain uses TRBV6-5 with TRBJ2-1; 12 bases map to TRBD1. The CDR3 loop spans 16 amino acids. From germline, CDR1 is MNHEY and CDR2 SVGAGI. With 3 bases clipped from V and 8 bases from J, the junction kept 8 bases outside the gene matches. The CDR3 region is CASSYSPGQGADEQFF. CDR3 sequence (DNA): TGTGCCAGCAGTTATTCACCGGGACAGGGGGCGGATGAGCAGTTCTTC.

This chain connects TRBV7-9 to TRBJ1-1; D gene unclear. Trimming cost V 8 bases and J 0 bases, with 13 bases left between them. Germline V CDR1 and CDR2: SEHNR, FQNEAQ (reference sequence). This CDR3 region has 14 residues. The CDR3 sequence is CASSKINLNTEAFF. CDR3 nucleotide sequence: TGTGCCAGCTCCAAGATCAATTTGAACACTGAAGCTTTCTTT.

The V gene is TRBV20-1, the J gene TRBJ1-5, with D perhaps TRBD1 (5 bases). Germline V CDR1 and CDR2: DFQATT, SNEGSKA (reference sequence). This CDR3 spans 15 amino acids. V was shortened by 0 bases and J by 1 base, with 10 bases between the two germline ends. CDR3 protein: CSAREGGESNQPQHF. The CDR3 DNA reads as TGCAGTGCTAGAGAAGGAGGGGAGAGCAATCAGCCCCAGCATTTT.

This clonotype was seen only a few times. The chain is built from TRBV6-5 and TRBJ2-3; D not certain. The CDR3 is 16 amino acids. Germline CDR1 is MNHEY and CDR2 is SVGAGI. V gave up 0 bases and J gave up 6 bases, with 16 bases separating them. CDR3 DNA sequence: TGTGCCAGCAGTTACTCTTCGAGCCCCTTAGGGGATACGCAGTATTTT. Translation gives CASSYSSSPLGDTQYF.

This clonotype was seen at least ten times. V usage is TRBV20-1 and J usage is TRBJ2-7; 9 bases are shared with TRBD1. In germline, CDR1 is DFQATT, CDR2 SNEGSKA (reference sequence). This CDR3 comprises 13 residues. Unmatched junction bases numbered 3, after V lost 3 bases and J lost 3 bases. For the CDR3, the DNA is TGCAGTGCTAGCGGGACAGGGCTCTACGAGCAGTACTTC. Protein: CSASGTGLYEQYF.

This clonotype was counted a few times. The chain couples TRBV2 to TRBJ2-3; maybe TRBD1 (5 bases). The CDR3 covers 16 residues. The V and J ends lost 2 bases and 3 bases respectively, with 15 bases between them. The germline CDR1 and CDR2 sequences are SNHLY and FYNNEI. CDR3 region: CASSENQGLRTDTQYF. The CDR3 DNA reads TGTGCCAGCAGTGAAAACCAGGGATTGAGGACAGATACGCAGTATTTT.

This clonotype was detected many times. The chain carries TRBV29-1 and TRBJ1-2; D gene ambiguous. The length of the CDR3 is 12 residues. Trimming removed 5 bases from V and 3 bases from J, with 10 bases in between. Germline V gene data show CDR1 as SQVTM and CDR2 as ANQGSEA. The chain's CDR3 is CSVSQLDYGYTF. CDR3 nucleotide sequence: TGCAGCGTTAGCCAGCTCGACTATGGCTACACCTTC.

This chain uses TRBV5-1 with TRBJ2-5, with 8 bases identical to TRBD1. Germline V lookup: CDR1 SGHRS, CDR2 YFSETQ. With 4 bases clipped from V and 5 bases from J, the junction kept 10 bases outside the gene matches. The length of the CDR3 is 15 residues. The CDR3 DNA follows: TGCGCCAGCAGCACCAATCCAGGGGGCTCGGAGACCCAGTACTTC. Residues: CASSTNPGGSETQYF.

This clonotype occurred many times. The rearrangement uses TRBV20-1 and TRBJ2-3; 10 nucleotides align to TRBD2. Unmatched junction bases numbered 7, after V lost 5 bases and J lost 2 bases. The V gene's germline CDR1 is DFQATT and CDR2 SNEGSKA (reference sequence). The CDR3 covers 15 residues. The CDR3 sequence is CSAGQLAGHTDTQYF. CDR3 coding DNA: TGCAGTGCTGGACAACTAGCGGGACACACAGATACGCAGTATTTT.

The rearrangement joins TRBV19 to TRBJ2-5, with TRBD2 identical over 7 bases. The germline gives CDR1 LNHDA, CDR2 SQIVND (reference sequence). The ends lost 5 bases at V and 2 bases at J; junction bases unmatched: 8. The CDR3 consists of 15 residues. CDR3 amino acids: CASSLIAGGQETQYF. The CDR3 coding sequence is TGTGCCAGTAGTTTAATAGCGGGCGGACAAGAGACCCAGTACTTC.

The sample holds many counts of this clonotype. The rearrangement joins TRBV29-1 to TRBJ1-1; D is unclear. This CDR3 spans 13 amino acids. The V gene's germline CDR1 is SQVTM and CDR2 ANQGSEA. V lost 4 bases and J lost 0, with 9 bases in between. This CDR3 is CSVADDLNTEAFF. As DNA, the CDR3 is TGCAGCGTTGCCGACGACCTGAACACTGAAGCTTTCTTT.